A few counts support the clone carrying this T cell receptor (beta chain). Antigen specificity is unknown. Expressed TCRB transcripts were sequenced because the entire RNA isolate underwent reverse transcription. Sequencing used immunoSEQ multiplex PCR; TCRdb keeps in-frame clones, though not all of them. This sample has about 130,000 clones, with about a tenth found just once. Per donor, one heparinised blood draw averaged roughly 110 mL. Germline CDR1 SNHLY, CDR2 FYNNEI. The V and J ends lost 6 bases and 1 base, in that order; junction bases with no gene match: 5. The CDR3 loop spans 15 amino acids. The data were taken from a study of beta chain features in type 1 diabetes. Study observations and caveats: For cells with high TCR expression, cDNA sequencing could yield over-representation. TCRB CDR3s from Type 1 diabetes patients were moderately but significantly shorter in all four CD4+ subsets. Researchers caution that PCR might favor shorter templates, equally among patients and controls.

Material: central memory CD4+ T cells from blood. This chain links TRBV2 with TRBJ1-1, with 10 bases matching TRBD1. This receptor was taken from a man between 18 and 35 years old in good health. The CDR3 DNA reads as TGTGCCAGCAGGGGTTGGGACAGGGGGAACACTGAAGCTTTCTTT. Amino acids: CASRGWDRGNTEAFF.